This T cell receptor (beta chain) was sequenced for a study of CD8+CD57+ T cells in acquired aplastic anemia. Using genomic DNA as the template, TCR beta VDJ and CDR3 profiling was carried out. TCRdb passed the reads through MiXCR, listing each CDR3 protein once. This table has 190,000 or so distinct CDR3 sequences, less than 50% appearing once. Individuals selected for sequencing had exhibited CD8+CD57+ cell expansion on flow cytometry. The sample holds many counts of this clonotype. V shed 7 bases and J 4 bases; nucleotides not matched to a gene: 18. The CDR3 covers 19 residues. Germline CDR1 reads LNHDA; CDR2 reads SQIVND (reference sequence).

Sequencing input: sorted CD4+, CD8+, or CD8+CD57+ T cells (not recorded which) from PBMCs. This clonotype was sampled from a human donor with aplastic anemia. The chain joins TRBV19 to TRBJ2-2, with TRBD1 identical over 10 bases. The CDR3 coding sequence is TGTGCCAGTACCACATTTCGGAGGGGGACAGGGGAATCCACCGGGGAGCTGTTTTTT. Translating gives CASTTFRRGTGESTGELFF.